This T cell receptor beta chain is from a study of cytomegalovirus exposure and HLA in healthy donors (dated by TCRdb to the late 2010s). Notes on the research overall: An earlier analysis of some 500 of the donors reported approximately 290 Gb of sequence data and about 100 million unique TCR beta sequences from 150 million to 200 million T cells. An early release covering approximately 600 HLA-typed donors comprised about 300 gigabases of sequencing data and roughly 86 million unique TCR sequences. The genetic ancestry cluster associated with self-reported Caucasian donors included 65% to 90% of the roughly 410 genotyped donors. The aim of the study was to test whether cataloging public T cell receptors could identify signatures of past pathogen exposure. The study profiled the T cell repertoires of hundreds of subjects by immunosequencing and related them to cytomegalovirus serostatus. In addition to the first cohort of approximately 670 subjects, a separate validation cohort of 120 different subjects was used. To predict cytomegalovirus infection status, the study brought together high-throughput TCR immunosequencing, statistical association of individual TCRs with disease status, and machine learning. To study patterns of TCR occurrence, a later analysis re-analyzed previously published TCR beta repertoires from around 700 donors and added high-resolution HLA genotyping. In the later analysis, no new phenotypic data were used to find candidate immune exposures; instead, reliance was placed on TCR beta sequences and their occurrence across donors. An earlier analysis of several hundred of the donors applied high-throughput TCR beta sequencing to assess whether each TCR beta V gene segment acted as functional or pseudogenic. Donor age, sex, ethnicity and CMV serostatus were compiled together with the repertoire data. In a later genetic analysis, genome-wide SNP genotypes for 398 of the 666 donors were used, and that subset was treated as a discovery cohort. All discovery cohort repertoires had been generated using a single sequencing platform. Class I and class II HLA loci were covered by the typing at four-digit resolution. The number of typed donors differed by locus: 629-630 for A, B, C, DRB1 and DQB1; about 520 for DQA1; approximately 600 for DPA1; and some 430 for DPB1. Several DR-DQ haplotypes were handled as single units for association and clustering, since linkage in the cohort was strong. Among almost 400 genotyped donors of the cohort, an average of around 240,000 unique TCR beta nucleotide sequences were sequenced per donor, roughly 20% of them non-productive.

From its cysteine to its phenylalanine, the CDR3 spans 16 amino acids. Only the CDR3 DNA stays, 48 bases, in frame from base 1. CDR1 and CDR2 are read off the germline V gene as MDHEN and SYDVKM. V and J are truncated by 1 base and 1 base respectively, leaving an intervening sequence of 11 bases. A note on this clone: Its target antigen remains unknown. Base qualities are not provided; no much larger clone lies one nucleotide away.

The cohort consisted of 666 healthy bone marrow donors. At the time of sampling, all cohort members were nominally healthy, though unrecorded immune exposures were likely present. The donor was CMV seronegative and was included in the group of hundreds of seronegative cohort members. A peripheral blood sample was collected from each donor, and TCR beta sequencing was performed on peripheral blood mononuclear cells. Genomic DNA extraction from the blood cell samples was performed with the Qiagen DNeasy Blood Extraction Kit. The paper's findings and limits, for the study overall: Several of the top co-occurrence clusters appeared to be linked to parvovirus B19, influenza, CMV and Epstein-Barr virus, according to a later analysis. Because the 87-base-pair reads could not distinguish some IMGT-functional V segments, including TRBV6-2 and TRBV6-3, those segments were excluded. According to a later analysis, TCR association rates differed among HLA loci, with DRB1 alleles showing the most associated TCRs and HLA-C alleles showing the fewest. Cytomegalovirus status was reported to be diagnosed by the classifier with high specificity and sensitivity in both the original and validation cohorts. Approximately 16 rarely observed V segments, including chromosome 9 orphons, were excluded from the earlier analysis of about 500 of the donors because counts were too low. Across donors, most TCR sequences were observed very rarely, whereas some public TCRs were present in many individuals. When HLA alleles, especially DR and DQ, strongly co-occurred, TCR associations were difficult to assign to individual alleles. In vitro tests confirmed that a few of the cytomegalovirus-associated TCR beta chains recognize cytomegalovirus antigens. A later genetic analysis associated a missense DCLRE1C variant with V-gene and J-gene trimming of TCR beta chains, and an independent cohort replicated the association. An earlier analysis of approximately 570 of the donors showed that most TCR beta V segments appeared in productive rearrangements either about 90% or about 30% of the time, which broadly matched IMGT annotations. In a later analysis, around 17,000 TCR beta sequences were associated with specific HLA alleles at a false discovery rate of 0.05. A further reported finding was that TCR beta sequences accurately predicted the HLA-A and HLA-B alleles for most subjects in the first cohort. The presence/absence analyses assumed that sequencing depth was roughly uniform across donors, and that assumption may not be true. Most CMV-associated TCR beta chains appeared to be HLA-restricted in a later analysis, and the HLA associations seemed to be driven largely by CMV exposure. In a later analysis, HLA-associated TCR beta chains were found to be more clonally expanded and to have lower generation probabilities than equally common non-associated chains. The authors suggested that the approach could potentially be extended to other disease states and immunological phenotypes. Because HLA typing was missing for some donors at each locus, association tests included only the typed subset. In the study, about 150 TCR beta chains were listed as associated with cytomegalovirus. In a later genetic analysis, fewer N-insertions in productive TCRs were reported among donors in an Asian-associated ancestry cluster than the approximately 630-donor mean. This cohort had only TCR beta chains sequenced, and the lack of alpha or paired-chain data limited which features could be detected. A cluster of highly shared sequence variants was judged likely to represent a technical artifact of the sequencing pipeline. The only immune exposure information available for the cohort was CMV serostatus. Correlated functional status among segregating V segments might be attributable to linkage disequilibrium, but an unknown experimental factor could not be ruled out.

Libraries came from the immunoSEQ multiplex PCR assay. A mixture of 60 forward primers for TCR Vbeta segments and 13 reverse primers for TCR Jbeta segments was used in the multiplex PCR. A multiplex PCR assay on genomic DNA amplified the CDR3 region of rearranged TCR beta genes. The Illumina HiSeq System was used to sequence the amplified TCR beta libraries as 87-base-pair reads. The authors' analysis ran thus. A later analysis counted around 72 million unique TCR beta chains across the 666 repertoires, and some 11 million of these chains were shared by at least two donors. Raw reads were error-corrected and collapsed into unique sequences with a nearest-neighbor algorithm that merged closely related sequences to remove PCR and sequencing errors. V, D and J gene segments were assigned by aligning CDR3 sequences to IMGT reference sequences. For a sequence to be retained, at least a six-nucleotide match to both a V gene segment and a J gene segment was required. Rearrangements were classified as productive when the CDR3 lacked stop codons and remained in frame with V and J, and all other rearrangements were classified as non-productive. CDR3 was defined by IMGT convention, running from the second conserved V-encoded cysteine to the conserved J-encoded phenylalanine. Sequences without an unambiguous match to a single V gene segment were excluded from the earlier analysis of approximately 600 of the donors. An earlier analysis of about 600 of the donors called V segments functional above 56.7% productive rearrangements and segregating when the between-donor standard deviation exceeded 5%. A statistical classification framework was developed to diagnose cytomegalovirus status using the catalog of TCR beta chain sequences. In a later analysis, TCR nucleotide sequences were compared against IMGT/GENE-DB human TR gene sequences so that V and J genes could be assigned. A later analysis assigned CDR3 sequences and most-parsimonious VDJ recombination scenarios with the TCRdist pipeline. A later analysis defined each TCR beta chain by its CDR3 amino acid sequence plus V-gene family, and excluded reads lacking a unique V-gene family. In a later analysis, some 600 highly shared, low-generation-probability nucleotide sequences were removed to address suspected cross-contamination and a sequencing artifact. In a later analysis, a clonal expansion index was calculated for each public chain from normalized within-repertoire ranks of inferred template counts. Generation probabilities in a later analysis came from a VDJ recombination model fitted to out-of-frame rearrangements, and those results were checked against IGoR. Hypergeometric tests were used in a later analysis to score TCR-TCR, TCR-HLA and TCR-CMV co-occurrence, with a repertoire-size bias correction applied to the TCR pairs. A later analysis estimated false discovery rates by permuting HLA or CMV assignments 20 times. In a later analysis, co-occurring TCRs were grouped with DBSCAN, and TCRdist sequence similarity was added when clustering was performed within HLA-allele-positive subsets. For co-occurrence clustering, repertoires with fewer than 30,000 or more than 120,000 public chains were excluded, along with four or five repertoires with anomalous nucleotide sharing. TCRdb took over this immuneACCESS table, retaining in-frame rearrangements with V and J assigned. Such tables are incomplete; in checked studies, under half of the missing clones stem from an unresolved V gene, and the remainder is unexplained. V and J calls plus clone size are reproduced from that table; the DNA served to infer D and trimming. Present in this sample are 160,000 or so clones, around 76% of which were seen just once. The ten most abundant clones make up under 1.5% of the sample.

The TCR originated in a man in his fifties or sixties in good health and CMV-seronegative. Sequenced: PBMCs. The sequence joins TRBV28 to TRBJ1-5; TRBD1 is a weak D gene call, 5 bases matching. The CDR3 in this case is CASSLLSQGSNQPQHF. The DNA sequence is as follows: TGTGCCAGCAGTTTATTGAGTCAGGGCAGCAATCAGCCCCAGCATTTT.